This T cell receptor beta chain appears in the sequencing data of a study of sequential checkpoint blockade in melanoma. The CDR3 spans 16 residues. J was trimmed by 10 bases and V by 3 bases; bases with no gene match: 13. Germline CDR1 is SGDLS and CDR2 is YYNGEE. Documented treatment: randomized to nivolumab then ipilimumab (arm A) or the reverse (arm B). DNA-damaging chemotherapy had not been given to any patient beforehand. Assay used: immunoSEQ multiplex PCR; TCRdb lists only in-frame clones, some missing. The top ten clones hold approximately 26% of a sample with about 13,000 clones, around 82% of them seen once.

Sequenced here: CD8+ T cells sorted from blood (inferred from file names), sampled from a patient given nivolumab and ipilimumab in sequence. The gene calls are TRBV9 and TRBJ2-1; 10 nucleotides align to TRBD2. The sequence derives from a human donor with melanoma. The CDR3 region is CASSAPTAGGPSEQFF. The DNA of the CDR3 is TGTGCCAGCAGCGCCCCCACAGCGGGGGGGCCCAGCGAGCAGTTCTTC. The full variable domain, completed using reference TRBV9 and TRBJ2-1, is DSGVTQTPKHLITATGQRVTLRCSPRSGDLSVYWYQQSLDQGLQFLIQYYNGEERAKGNILERFSAQQFPDLHSELNLSSLELGDSALYFCASSAPTAGGPSEQFFGPGTRLTVL.